The T cell receptor (beta chain) described here comes from a study of PD-L1 blockade in urothelial cancer. Documented time point: pretreatment peripheral blood. The data were produced by immunoSEQ multiplex PCR, yet TCRdb's version contains in-frame clones alone and is incomplete. Of tens of thousands of clones listed, roughly 80% are singletons. The table lists this clone with a count of one. The germline V gene has CDR1 LGHNA and CDR2 YSLEER. The junction had 15 bases not matched to a gene; V was cut back by 1 base and J by 8 bases. This CDR3 is built from 19 residues. The sample here was PBMCs, taken around atezolizumab (anti-PD-L1) treatment. The sequence was collected from a man aged 35-49 years with urothelial cancer. This chain connects TRBV4-3 to TRBJ2-1, with TRBD2 matching over 12 bases. The CDR3 reads CASSQGMDRLAGGPDEQFF. The CDR3 DNA reads as TGCGCCAGCAGCCAAGGAATGGATCGGCTAGCGGGAGGGCCGGATGAGCAGTTCTTC.